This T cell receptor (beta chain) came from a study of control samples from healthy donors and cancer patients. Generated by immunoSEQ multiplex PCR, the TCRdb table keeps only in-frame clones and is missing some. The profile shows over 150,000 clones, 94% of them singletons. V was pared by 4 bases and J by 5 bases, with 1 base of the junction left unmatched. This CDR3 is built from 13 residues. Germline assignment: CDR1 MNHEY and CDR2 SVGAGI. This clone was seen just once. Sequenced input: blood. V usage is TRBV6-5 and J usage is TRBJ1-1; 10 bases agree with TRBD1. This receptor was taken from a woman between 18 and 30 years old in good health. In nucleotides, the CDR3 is TGTGCCAGCAGTTGGGACAGGGGTACTGAAGCTTTCTTT. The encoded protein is CASSWDRGTEAFF.